These 15 T cell receptor beta chains share one sample of origin, sequenced in a study of identical twins. TCRdb reprocessed the 5' RACE reads with MiXCR, giving one entry per CDR3 protein. This repertoire shows about 150,000 distinct CDR3 sequences, 3% to 4% found once; its top ten account for 8.1%. The sample taken for sequencing was memory T cells sorted from blood. The receptors shown here come from a man aged 18 to 35 in good health.

Note on this clonotype: A read error may be the cause here, since a much bigger clone is one base away. The V gene is TRBV6-1, the J gene TRBJ2-7, with D possibly TRBD1 on 6 matching bases. The V gene's germline CDR1 is MNHNS and CDR2 SASEGT. V was shortened by 3 bases and J by 1 base, with 10 bases between the two germline ends. This CDR3 comprises 14 residues. CDR3 region: CASSDRQASYEQYV. The DNA of the CDR3 is TGTGCCAGCAGTGATAGACAGGCGTCCTACGAGCAGTACGTC.

This clonotype was seen at least ten times. The V and J genes are TRBV5-1 and TRBJ2-4, with TRBD2 as a possible D gene (5 bases). V was pared by 0 bases and J by 4 bases, with 11 bases between. The germline CDR1 and CDR2 sequences are SGHRS and YFSETQ. The CDR3 is made up of 15 amino acids. The CDR3 DNA is TGCGCCAGCAGCTTGGAAGGGAGAGGGAAAAACATTCAGTACTTC. This codes for CASSLEGRGKNIQYF.

The table lists this clonotype with many counts. This sequence joins TRBV5-1 and TRBJ1-1; D uncertain. Looked up from germline, CDR1 is SGHRS and CDR2 is YFSETQ. Trimming shortened V by 0 bases and J by 1 base, and 10 bases separated the two germline ends. There are 15 residues in the CDR3. The DNA for the CDR3 is TGCGCCAGCAGCTTGGATCCTTCTGCGAACACTGAAGCTTTCTTT. Translating gives CASSLDPSANTEAFF.

Many counts were recorded for this clonotype. This rearrangement joins TRBV7-6 to TRBJ2-5; D not certain. Trimming shortened V by 0 bases and J by 2 bases, and 7 bases separated the two germline ends. CDR3 length: 14 amino acids. Germline V lookup: CDR1 SGHVS, CDR2 FNYEAQ. The CDR3 bases are TGTGCCAGCAGCTTAGCGTCCTCGCAAGAGACCCAGTACTTC. It encodes CASSLASSQETQYF.

There are many counts of this clonotype. J is TRBJ2-3 and V is TRBV12-3 or TRBV12-4; the D is unclear. The CDR3 extends over 13 amino acids. V was pared by 1 base and J by 4 bases, with 6 bases between. This CDR3 reads CASSLDSADTQYF. Here the CDR3 DNA reads TGTGCCAGCAGTTTAGATTCGGCAGATACGCAGTATTTT.

This clonotype was seen repeatedly, ten times or more. The chain joins TRBV29-1 to TRBJ2-7; the D is unclear. V was shortened by 1 base and J by 9 bases, with 13 bases between the two germline ends. The CDR3 runs to 12 residues. CDR1 and CDR2 from the germline V gene are SQVTM and ANQGSEA. The CDR3 sequence is CSVEVPDPRQYV. The CDR3 nucleotides are TGCAGCGTTGAAGTACCAGACCCCCGGCAGTACGTC.

This clonotype has a count of ten or more. This sequence joins TRBV6-2 or TRBV6-3 and TRBJ2-5; possibly TRBD2 for D (6 bases). CDR1 and CDR2 from the germline V gene are MNHEY and SVGEGT. The CDR3 has 13 amino acids. Trimming took off 6 bases at V and 5 bases at J, with 13 bases between the two ends. CDR3 bases: TGTGCCAGCAGGATGGAGGGGATGGAGACCCAGTACTTC. Protein sequence: CASRMEGMETQYF.

This clonotype was seen at least ten times. The chain uses TRBV28 and TRBJ2-6; D is uncertain. CDR3 length: 17 amino acids. V was trimmed by 5 bases and J by 1 base, leaving 15 bases between them. Germline V gene lookup returns CDR1 MDHEN and CDR2 SYDVKM. CDR3 sequence (DNA): TGTGCCAGCAGTCCTATCCCGCAGCGATCTGGGGCCAACGTCCTGACTTTC. This gives the protein CASSPIPQRSGANVLTF.

There are many counts of this clonotype. The chain employs TRBV20-1 and TRBJ2-7; TRBD1 agrees at 8 bases. Trimming at V came to 3 bases and at J to 4 bases, leaving 11 bases not matched to a gene. Germline CDR1 DFQATT, CDR2 SNEGSKA (reference sequence). This CDR3 has 15 residues. This CDR3 reads CSASPPRGRRYEQYF. The CDR3 nucleotides are TGCAGTGCTAGTCCCCCCAGGGGGCGCAGGTACGAGCAGTACTTC.

This clonotype was observed at least ten times. This sequence joins TRBV3-1 and TRBJ1-5; no clear D. The germline V gene encodes CDR1 LGHDT and CDR2 YNNKEL (reference sequence). The CDR3 is made up of 13 amino acids. Trimming took 4 bases from V and 3 from J, leaving 7 bases between them. Written as DNA, the CDR3 is TGTGCCAGCAGCCGAGGTCCCAATCAGCCCCAGCATTTT. It yields the protein CASSRGPNQPQHF.

Many counts were recorded for this clonotype. This chain connects TRBV6-1 to TRBJ2-1; TRBD2 aligns across 8 bases. V trimming: 7 bases; J trimming: 10 bases; junction bases outside the gene matches: 15. The CDR3 length is 15 residues. The germline V gene encodes CDR1 MNHNS and CDR2 SASEGT. CDR3 sequence reads: CASKDASGPSAEQFF. CDR3 sequence (DNA): TGTGCCAGCAAGGATGCTAGCGGGCCCTCAGCCGAGCAGTTCTTC.

J is TRBJ2-7 and V is TRBV6-1; TRBD2 matches 7 bases. This CDR3 is 15 amino acids long. Germline V gene sequence: CDR1 MNHNS, CDR2 SASEGT. V lost 7 bases to trimming and J lost 5 bases; unmatched junction nucleotides: 14. CDR3 protein: CASTQAQRGPHEQYF. For the CDR3, the DNA is TGTGCCAGCACCCAAGCCCAGCGGGGACCCCACGAGCAGTACTTC.

This clonotype has at least ten counts. This chain connects TRBV5-1 to TRBJ2-1; D might be TRBD2 (6 bases). The germline V and J ends were trimmed by 2 bases and 2 bases, with 14 bases remaining between them. This CDR3 region has 16 residues. CDR1 is SGHRS, CDR2 YFSETQ, per germline. CDR3 nucleotides: TGCGCCAGCAGCTTAAGCGGGCGTCCGGCCTACAATGAGCAGTTCTTC. This gives the protein CASSLSGRPAYNEQFF.

There are many counts of this clonotype. The gene calls are TRBV3-1 and TRBJ1-6; no firm D call. The germline CDR1 and CDR2 sequences are LGHDT and YNNKEL (reference sequence). The CDR3 totals 15 residues. V was cut by 0 bases and J by 10 bases, with 13 bases left in between. CDR3 in amino acids: CASSQEGSGGSPLHF. The CDR3 DNA follows: TGTGCCAGCAGCCAAGAGGGATCAGGAGGGTCACCCCTCCACTTT.

In this sample, this clonotype turned up many times. The rearrangement joins TRBV7-9 to TRBJ2-1; D not certain. Deletions cut 5 bases from V and 0 bases from J, with 8 bases between. CDR1 SEHNR and CDR2 FQNEAQ come from the germline V gene (reference sequence). This CDR3 has 14 amino acids. The CDR3 here is CASSPPISYNEQFF. As DNA, the CDR3 is TGTGCCAGCAGCCCCCCTATCTCCTACAATGAGCAGTTCTTC.